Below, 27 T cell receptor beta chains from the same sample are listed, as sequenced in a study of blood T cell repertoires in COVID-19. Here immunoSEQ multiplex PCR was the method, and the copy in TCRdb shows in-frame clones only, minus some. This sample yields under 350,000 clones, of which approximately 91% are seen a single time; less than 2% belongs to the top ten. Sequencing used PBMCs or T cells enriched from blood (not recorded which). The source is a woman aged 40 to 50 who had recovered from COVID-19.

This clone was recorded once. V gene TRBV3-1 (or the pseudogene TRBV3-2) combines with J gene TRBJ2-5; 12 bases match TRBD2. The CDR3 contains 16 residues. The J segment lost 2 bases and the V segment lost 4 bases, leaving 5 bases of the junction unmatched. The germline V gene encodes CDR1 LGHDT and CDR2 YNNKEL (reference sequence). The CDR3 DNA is TGTGCCAGCAGCCTGGGACTAGCGGGCCGGCAAGAGACCCAGTACTTC. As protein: CASSLGLAGRQETQYF.

The CDR3 reads CASSIDAGQGGTDTQYF. In DNA, the CDR3 is TGTGCCAGTAGTATAGATGCCGGACAGGGTGGCACAGATACGCAGTATTTT. This chain uses TRBV19 with TRBJ2-3; 8 nucleotides match TRBD1. The CDR3 totals 17 residues. The J segment lost 1 base and the V segment lost 0 bases, leaving 6 bases of the junction unmatched. CDR1 is LNHDA, CDR2 SQIVND, per germline (reference sequence).

The CDR3 sequence is CASRLQGFGNSPLHF. The DNA of the CDR3 is TGTGCCAGCAGGCTGCAGGGTTTCGGGAATTCACCCCTCCACTTT. This sequence joins TRBV27 and TRBJ1-6; D perhaps matches TRBD1 (5 bases). CDR1 and CDR2 (germline): MNHEY, SMNVEV (reference sequence). The CDR3 covers 15 residues. V lost 6 bases to trimming and J lost 7 bases, with 16 bases between them.

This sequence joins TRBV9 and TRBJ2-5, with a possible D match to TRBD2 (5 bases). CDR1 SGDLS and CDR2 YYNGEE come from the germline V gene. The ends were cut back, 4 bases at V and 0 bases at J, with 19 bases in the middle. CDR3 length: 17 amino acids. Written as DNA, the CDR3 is TGTGCCAGCAGCCCCCATGGTCGGACTCGCAACCAAGAGACCCAGTACTTC. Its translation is CASSPHGRTRNQETQYF.

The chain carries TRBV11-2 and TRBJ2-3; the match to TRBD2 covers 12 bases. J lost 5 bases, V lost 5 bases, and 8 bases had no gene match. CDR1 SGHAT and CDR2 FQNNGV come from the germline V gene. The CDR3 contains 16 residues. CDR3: CASSPWTSGMGDTQYF. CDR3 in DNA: TGTGCCAGCAGCCCTTGGACTAGCGGGATGGGAGATACGCAGTATTTT.

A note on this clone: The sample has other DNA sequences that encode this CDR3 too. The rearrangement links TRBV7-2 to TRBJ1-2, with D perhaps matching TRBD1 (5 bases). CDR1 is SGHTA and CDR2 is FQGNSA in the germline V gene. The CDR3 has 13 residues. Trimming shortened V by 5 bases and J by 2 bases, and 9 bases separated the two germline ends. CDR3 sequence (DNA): TGTGCCAGCAGCCCCGACAGAAACTATGGCTACACCTTC. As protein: CASSPDRNYGYTF.

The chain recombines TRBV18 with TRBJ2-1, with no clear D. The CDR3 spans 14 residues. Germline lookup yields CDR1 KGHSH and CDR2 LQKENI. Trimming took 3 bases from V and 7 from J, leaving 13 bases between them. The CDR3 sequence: CASSPPVPPNEQFF. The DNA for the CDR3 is TGTGCCAGCTCACCCCCTGTTCCCCCTAATGAGCAGTTCTTC.

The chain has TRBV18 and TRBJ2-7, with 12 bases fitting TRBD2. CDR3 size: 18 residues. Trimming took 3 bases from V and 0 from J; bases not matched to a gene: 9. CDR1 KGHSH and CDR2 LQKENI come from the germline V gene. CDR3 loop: CASSPLAGGRGPSYEQYF. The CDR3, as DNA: TGTGCCAGCTCACCCCTAGCGGGAGGGCGAGGGCCCTCCTACGAGCAGTACTTC.

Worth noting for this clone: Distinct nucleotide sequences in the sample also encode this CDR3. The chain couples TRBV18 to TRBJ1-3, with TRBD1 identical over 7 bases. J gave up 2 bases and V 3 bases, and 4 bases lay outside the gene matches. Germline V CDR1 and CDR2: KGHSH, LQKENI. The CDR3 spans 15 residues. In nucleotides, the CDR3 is TGTGCCAGCTCACCTGACAGGGTCCCTGGAAACACCATATATTTT. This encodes CASSPDRVPGNTIYF.

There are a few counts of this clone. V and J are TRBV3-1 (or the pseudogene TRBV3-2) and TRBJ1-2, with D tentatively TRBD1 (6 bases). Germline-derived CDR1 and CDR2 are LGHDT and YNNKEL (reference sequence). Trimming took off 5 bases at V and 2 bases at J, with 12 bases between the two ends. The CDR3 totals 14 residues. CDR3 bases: TGTGCCAGCAGCTACCAGGGGATGAACTATGGCTACACCTTC. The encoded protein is CASSYQGMNYGYTF.

The DNA for the CDR3 is TGCGCCAGCAGCGTCGGGGTTTTTAATTCACCCCTCCACTTT. Protein sequence: CASSVGVFNSPLHF. The chain couples TRBV5-1 to TRBJ1-6, with D hard to call. The length of the CDR3 is 14 residues. Germline values: CDR1 SGHRS, CDR2 YFSETQ. The V and J ends lost 4 bases and 6 bases respectively, with 11 bases between them.

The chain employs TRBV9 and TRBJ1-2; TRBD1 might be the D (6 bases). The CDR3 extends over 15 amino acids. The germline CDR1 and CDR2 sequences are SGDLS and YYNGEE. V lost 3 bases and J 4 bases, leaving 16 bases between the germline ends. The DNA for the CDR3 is TGTGCCAGCAGCGCCCAGGGGCAGGGAACCTATGGCTACACCTTC. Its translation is CASSAQGQGTYGYTF.

The CDR3 nucleotides are TGTGCCAGCAGTTACTTCAGGGAGAACACTGAAGCTTTCTTT. It yields the protein CASSYFRENTEAFF. This chain connects TRBV6-5 to TRBJ1-1; D possibly corresponds to TRBD1 (5 bases). CDR1 is MNHEY, CDR2 SVGAGI, per germline. CDR3 length: 14 amino acids. The V end lost 1 base, the J end lost 1 base, and 7 bases lay between the germline ends.

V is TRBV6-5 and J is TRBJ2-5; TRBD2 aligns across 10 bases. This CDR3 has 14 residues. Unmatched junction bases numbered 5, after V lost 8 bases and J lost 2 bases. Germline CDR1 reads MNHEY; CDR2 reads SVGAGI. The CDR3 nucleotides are TGTGCCAGCCAAAGGACTAGCGGACAAGAGACCCAGTACTTC. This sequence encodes CASQRTSGQETQYF.

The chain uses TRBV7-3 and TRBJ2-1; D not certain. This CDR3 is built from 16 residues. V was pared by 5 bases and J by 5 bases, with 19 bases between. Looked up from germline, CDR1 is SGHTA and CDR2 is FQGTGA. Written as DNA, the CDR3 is TGTGCCAGCAGCCCTTCCCGGTCCCTCTTAAACAATGAGCAGTTCTTC. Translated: CASSPSRSLLNNEQFF.

CDR3 sequence reads: CASSPGQGTNVLTF. The CDR3 DNA is TGCGCCAGCAGCCCGGGACAGGGAACCAACGTCCTGACTTTC. The chain has TRBV5-1 and TRBJ2-6; 9 bases fit TRBD1. Germline assignment: CDR1 SGHRS and CDR2 YFSETQ. The V and J ends lost 4 bases and 8 bases, in that order; junction bases with no gene match: 4. The CDR3 sequence is 14 residues long.

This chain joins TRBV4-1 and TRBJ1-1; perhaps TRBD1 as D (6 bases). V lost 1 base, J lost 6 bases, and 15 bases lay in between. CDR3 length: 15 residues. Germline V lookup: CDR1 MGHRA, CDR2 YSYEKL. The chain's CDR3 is CASSQAGGRIAEAFF. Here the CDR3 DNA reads TGCGCCAGCAGCCAAGCCGGGGGGCGTATAGCTGAAGCTTTCTTT.

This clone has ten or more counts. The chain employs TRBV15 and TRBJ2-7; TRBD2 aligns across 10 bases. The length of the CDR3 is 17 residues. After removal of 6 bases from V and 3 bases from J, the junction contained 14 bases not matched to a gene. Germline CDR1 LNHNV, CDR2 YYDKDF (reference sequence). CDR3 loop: CATRNGHLLAGHYEQYF. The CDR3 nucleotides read TGTGCCACCAGGAACGGTCATTTACTAGCGGGACACTACGAGCAGTACTTC. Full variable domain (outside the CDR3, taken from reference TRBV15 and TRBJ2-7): DAMVIQNPRYQVTQFGKPVTLSCSQTLNHNVMYWYQQKSSQAPKLLFHYYDKDFNNEADTPDNFQSRRPNTSFCFLDIRSPGLGDTAMYLCATRNGHLLAGHYEQYFGPGTRLTVT.

The chain's CDR3 is CAWAAGNYGYTF. CDR3 in DNA: TGTGCCTGGGCGGCAGGGAACTATGGCTACACCTTC. The J gene is TRBJ1-2, the V gene TRBV30, with a tentative D call TRBD1 (5 bases). Germline assignment: CDR1 GTSNPN and CDR2 SVGIG (reference sequence). V was pared by 5 bases and J by 2 bases, with 9 bases between. The CDR3 extends over 12 amino acids.

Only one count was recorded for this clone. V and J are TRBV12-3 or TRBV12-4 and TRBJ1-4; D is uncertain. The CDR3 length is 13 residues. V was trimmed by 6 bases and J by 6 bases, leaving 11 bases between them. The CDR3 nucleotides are TGTGCCAGCAGACCCACCGGGGATGAAAAACTGTTTTTT. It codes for CASRPTGDEKLFF.

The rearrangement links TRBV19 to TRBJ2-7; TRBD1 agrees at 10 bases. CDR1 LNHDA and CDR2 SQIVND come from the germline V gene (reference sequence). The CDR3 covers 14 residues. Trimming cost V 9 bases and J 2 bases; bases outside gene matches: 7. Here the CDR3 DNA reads TGTGCCAGCTCTTCGGGGACAGGGGCCTACGAGCAGTACTTC. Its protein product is CASSSGTGAYEQYF.

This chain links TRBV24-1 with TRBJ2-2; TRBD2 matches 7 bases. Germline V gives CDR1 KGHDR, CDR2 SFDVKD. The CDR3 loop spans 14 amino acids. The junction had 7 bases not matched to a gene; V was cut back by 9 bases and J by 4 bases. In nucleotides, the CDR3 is TGTGCCACCGGGGCTAGCGGAGGCACCGGGGAGCTGTTTTTT. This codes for CATGASGGTGELFF.

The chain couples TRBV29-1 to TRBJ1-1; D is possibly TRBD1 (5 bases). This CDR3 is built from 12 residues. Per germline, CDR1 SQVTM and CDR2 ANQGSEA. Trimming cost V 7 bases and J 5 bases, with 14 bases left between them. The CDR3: CSARHRGTEAFF. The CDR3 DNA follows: TGCAGCGCACGTCACCGGGGGACTGAAGCTTTCTTT.

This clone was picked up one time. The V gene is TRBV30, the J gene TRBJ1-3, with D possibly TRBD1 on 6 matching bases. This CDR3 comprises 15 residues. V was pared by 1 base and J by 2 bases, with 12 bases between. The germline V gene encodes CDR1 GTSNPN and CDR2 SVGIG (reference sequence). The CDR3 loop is CAWSASRTAGNTIYF. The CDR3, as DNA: TGTGCCTGGAGTGCCTCTAGGACAGCTGGAAACACCATATATTTT.

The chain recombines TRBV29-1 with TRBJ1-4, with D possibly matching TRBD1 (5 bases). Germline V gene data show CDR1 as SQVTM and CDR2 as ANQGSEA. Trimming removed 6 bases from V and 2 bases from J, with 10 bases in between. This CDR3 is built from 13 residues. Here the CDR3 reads CSVKRQTNEKLFF. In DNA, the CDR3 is TGCAGCGTCAAACGACAGACTAATGAAAAACTGTTTTTT.

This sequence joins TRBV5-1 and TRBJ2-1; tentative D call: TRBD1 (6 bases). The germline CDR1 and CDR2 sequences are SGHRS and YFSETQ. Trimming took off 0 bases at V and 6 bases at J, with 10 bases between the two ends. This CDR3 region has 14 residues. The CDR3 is CASSLGTATNEQFF. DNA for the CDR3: TGCGCCAGCAGCTTGGGGACAGCAACCAATGAGCAGTTCTTC.

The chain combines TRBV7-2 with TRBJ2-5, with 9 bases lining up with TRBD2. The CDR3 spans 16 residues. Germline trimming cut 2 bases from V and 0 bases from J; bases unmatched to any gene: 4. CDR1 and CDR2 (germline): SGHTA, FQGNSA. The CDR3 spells CASSLRAGGYQETQYF. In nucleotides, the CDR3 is TGTGCCAGCAGCTTACGGGCGGGAGGGTACCAAGAGACCCAGTACTTC.